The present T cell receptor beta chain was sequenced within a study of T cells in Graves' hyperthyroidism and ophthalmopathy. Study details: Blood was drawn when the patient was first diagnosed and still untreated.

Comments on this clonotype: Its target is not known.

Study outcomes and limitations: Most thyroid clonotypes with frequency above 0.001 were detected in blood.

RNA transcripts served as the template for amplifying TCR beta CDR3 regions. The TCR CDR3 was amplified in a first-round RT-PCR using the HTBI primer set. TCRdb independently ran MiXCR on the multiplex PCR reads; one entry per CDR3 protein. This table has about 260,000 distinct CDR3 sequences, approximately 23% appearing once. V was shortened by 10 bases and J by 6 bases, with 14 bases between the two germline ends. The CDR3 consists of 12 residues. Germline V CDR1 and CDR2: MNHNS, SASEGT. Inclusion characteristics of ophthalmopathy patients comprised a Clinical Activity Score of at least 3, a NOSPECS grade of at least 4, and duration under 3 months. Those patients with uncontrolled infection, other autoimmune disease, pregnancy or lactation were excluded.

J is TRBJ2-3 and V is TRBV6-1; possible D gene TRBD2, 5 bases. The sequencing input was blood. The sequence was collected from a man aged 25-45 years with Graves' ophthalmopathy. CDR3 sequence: CATCSSGDTQYF. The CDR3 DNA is TGTGCCACCTGTAGCTCGGGGGATACGCAGTATTTT.